Listed below are T cell receptor beta chains from one sample, sequenced in a study of OX40 agonist ivuxolimab in advanced cancers. Repertoires were generated with immunoSEQ multiplex PCR, while TCRdb's copy carries only in-frame clones and drops some. The data contain 55,000 to 65,000 clones, roughly 85% of them singletons. The sample here was CD4+ or CD8+ T cells sorted from blood, taken in a trial of the OX40 agonist ivuxolimab. The receptor source for this set is an adult with an advanced solid tumor such as melanoma, head and neck, liver or kidney cancer. Each CDR3 is given with its conserved first and last residue. The D gene is left open where the match is weak. Size is omitted from some rows. Given values are once, few, many or a class for expanded clones.

v_gene	abundance	j_gene	d_gene	CDR3nt	CDR3aa
TRBV11-3	.	TRBJ2-5	TRBD1	TGTGCCAGCAGCCAACAGGGGTACCAAGAGACCCAGTACTTC	CASSQQGYQETQYF
TRBV6-5	.	TRBJ2-3	.	TGTGCCAGCAGTTCTGGGACAGATACGCAGTATTTT	CASSSGTDTQYF
TRBV6-1	.	TRBJ1-5	.	TGTGCCAGCAGGGACATACTCGATCAGCCCCAGCATTTT	CASRDILDQPQHF
TRBV27	.	TRBJ2-6	.	TGTGCCAGCAGGGCCTTCGCTGGGGCCAACGTCCTGACTTTC	CASRAFAGANVLTF
TRBV15	once	TRBJ1-5	.	TGTGCCACCAGCACAAGTACAGGGAATCAGCCCCAGCATTTT	CATSTSTGNQPQHF
TRBV6-1	.	TRBJ1-1	.	TGTGCCAGCAGTGAGGCAGGGCGGTTGAACACTGAAGCTTTCTTT	CASSEAGRLNTEAFF
TRBV4-1	.	TRBJ2-1	.	TGCGCCAGCAGCCAGCGGGACAACTCCTACAATGAGCAGTTCTTC	CASSQRDNSYNEQFF
TRBV5-1	once	TRBJ2-7	TRBD2	TGCGCCAGCAGCTTAGAAAGCGGGAGGGCCTACGAGCAGTACTTC	CASSLESGRAYEQYF
TRBV11-2	.	TRBJ2-7	TRBD2	TGTGCCAGCAGAAGACTAGCGGGAAGACCCTACGAGCAGTACTTC	CASRRLAGRPYEQYF
TRBV2	.	TRBJ2-7	TRBD2	TGTGCCAGCAGTTCTAAGCGGGGCGAGCAGTACTTC	CASSSKRGEQYF
TRBV18	.	TRBJ1-4	TRBD1	TGTGCCAGCTCACCACCATCCAGGGGGAACGAAAAACTGTTTTTT	CASSPPSRGNEKLFF
TRBV15	once	TRBJ1-5	.	TGTGCCACCCGCTCCTATGGGGCGCCCCAGCATTTT	CATRSYGAPQHF
TRBV5-1	few	TRBJ2-7	TRBD2	TGCGCCAGCAGCCCTGCTGGGAGGGCCTACGAGCAGTACTTC	CASSPAGRAYEQYF
TRBV15	.	TRBJ2-1	.	TGTGCCACCAGCAGAGAGAAGCGGGTGTTTGGAAAGCAGTTCTTC	CATSREKRVFGKQFF
TRBV7-3	.	TRBJ2-5	.	TGTGCCAGCAGCCCGTCCGGGGGCCCGGAGACCCAGTACTTC	CASSPSGGPETQYF
TRBV11-2	.	TRBJ1-2	.	TGTGCCAGCAGCTTAGTCCGTGTAGATGGCTACACCTTC	CASSLVRVDGYTF
TRBV28	.	TRBJ2-2	TRBD1	TGTGCCAGCAGCCCCCCGGGACAGGGGAACACCGGGGAGCTGTTTTTT	CASSPPGQGNTGELFF
TRBV29-1	.	TRBJ1-3	.	TGCAGCGTTGCCCCGGACTCTGGAAACACCATATATTTT	CSVAPDSGNTIYF
TRBV28	.	TRBJ2-3	.	TGTGCCAGCAGTTTCCGGGGGAGGGATACGCAGTATTTT	CASSFRGRDTQYF
TRBV7-3	.	TRBJ2-1	TRBD2	TGTGCCAGCAGCTTCGTCGGCGGGGGACTAAATGAGCAGTTCTTC	CASSFVGGGLNEQFF
TRBV7-3	few	TRBJ1-6	TRBD1	TGTGCCAGCAGCTTAATCGGACAGGATAATTCACCCCTCCACTTT	CASSLIGQDNSPLHF
TRBV28	.	TRBJ2-6	.	TGTGCCAGCAGTCGCATACTTGGACAGAGCTCTGGGGCCAACGTCCTGACTTTC	CASSRILGQSSGANVLTF
TRBV6-1	once	TRBJ1-4	.	TGTGCCAGCAGTGAATACGAAGGTGAAAAACTGTTTTTT	CASSEYEGEKLFF
TRBV28	.	TRBJ1-2	.	TGTGCCAGCAGTTTACCCGGGGGAAATGGCTACACCTTC	CASSLPGGNGYTF
TRBV2	.	TRBJ2-7	.	TGTGCCAGCAGTGGTTTCCTCGGTTTCTACGAGCAGTACTTC	CASSGFLGFYEQYF
TRBV19	once	TRBJ1-1	TRBD1	TGTGCCAGTAGTACCACGGGGACAGGGGGCGTGGGCACTGAAGCTTTCTTT	CASSTTGTGGVGTEAFF
TRBV19	.	TRBJ2-3	TRBD1	TGTGCCAGTGGGACAGGAAACACAGATACGCAGTATTTT	CASGTGNTDTQYF
TRBV2	.	TRBJ2-2	.	TGTGCCAGCTCTACGAACACCGGGGAGCTGTTTTTT	CASSTNTGELFF
TRBV19	.	TRBJ1-1	TRBD1	TGTGCCAGTTCTCCAACCGGGACAGCACTTATGAACACTGAAGCTTTCTTT	CASSPTGTALMNTEAFF
TRBV27	.	TRBJ1-6	.	TGTGCCAGCAGGTATCGGAACAATAATTCACCCCTCCACTTT	CASRYRNNNSPLHF
TRBV19	.	TRBJ2-3	TRBD2	TGTGCCAGTAGTATTGCTGGGAGCGGGGGGGCGGATACGCAGTATTTT	CASSIAGSGGADTQYF